A selection of T cell receptor beta chains follows, all from one sample in a study of control samples from healthy donors and cancer patients. Assay used: immunoSEQ multiplex PCR; TCRdb lists only in-frame clones, some missing. The profile shows 150,000 to 200,000 clones, just over 85% of them singletons. What was sequenced was blood. These receptors were collected from a man aged 18-30 years in good health. Each CDR3 is given with its conserved first and last residue. The D gene is left open where the match is weak. Size values are once, few and many counts, or a class for expanded clones, and some rows have none.

v_call	clone_size	j_call	d_call	cdr3_aa	cdr3_nt
TRBV28	NA	TRBJ2-7	TRBD1	CASHTPGQGHYEQYF	TGTGCCTCCCACACCCCGGGACAGGGACACTACGAGCAGTACTTC
TRBV5-4	NA	TRBJ1-1	NA	CASSLYELNTEAFF	TGTGCCAGCAGCTTATATGAACTGAACACTGAAGCTTTCTTT
TRBV28	NA	TRBJ2-3	NA	CASSLSPGTSTDTQYF	TGTGCCAGCAGTTTATCCCCAGGGACTAGCACAGATACGCAGTATTTT
TRBV7-2	NA	TRBJ2-2	TRBD1	CASSLAVRGQTGELFF	TGTGCCAGCAGCTTAGCGGTCAGGGGGCAAACCGGGGAGCTGTTTTTT
TRBV30	few	TRBJ2-1	NA	CAWRGVWGSSYNEQFF	TGTGCCTGGAGAGGCGTGTGGGGGAGCTCCTACAATGAGCAGTTCTTC
TRBV2	NA	TRBJ2-3	NA	CASTWERASTDTQYF	TGTGCCAGCACTTGGGAGAGGGCGTCCACAGATACGCAGTATTTT
TRBV7-2	NA	TRBJ2-7	TRBD2	CASSLVNVAGGLYEQYF	TGTGCCAGCAGCTTAGTAAACGTGGCGGGGGGGTTATACGAGCAGTACTTC
TRBV24-1	NA	TRBJ1-5	NA	CATSDHPLMPQHF	TGTGCCACCAGTGACCACCCTCTTATGCCCCAGCATTTT
TRBV18	NA	TRBJ1-5	TRBD1	CASSRTGDSNQPQHF	TGTGCCAGCTCAAGGACAGGGGATAGCAATCAGCCCCAGCATTTT
TRBV4-2	NA	TRBJ2-1	NA	CASSRVGGRLTYNEQFF	TGTGCCAGCAGCCGCGTGGGGGGGCGCCTAACCTACAATGAGCAGTTCTTC
TRBV7-7	NA	TRBJ2-1	NA	CASSRIPGSGEDEQFF	TGTGCCAGCAGCCGTATCCCGGGATCCGGGGAGGATGAGCAGTTCTTC
TRBV6-2/TRBV6-3	NA	TRBJ2-4	NA	CASSYWTTKNIQYF	TGTGCCAGCAGTTACTGGACAACCAAAAACATTCAGTACTTC
TRBV5-1	NA	TRBJ1-1	NA	CASSLDTGPTEAFF	TGCGCCAGCAGCTTGGACACAGGGCCCACTGAAGCTTTCTTT
TRBV7-8	NA	TRBJ1-5	NA	CASSLVRDQPQHF	TGTGCCAGCAGCTTAGTCAGGGATCAGCCCCAGCATTTT
TRBV20-1	NA	TRBJ2-2	NA	CSASDVQKNTGELFF	TGCAGTGCTAGTGACGTGCAGAAAAACACCGGGGAGCTGTTTTTT
TRBV7-9	once	TRBJ1-4	NA	CASSLSGIWYEKLFF	TGTGCCAGCAGCTTATCGGGAATATGGTATGAAAAACTGTTTTTT
TRBV9	NA	TRBJ2-3	NA	CASSFGGPSDTQYF	TGTGCCAGCAGTTTTGGGGGGCCCTCAGATACGCAGTATTTT
TRBV11-2	NA	TRBJ2-2	TRBD1	CASSHRGSVVTGELFF	TGTGCCAGCAGCCACAGGGGTTCGGTGGTCACCGGGGAGCTGTTTTTT
TRBV7-9	NA	TRBJ2-5	TRBD2	CASSLAPGLAGQETQYF	TGTGCCAGCAGCTTAGCCCCCGGACTAGCGGGGCAAGAGACCCAGTACTTC
TRBV6-5	NA	TRBJ1-5	TRBD1	CASTQGGFGQPQHF	TGTGCCAGCACCCAGGGGGGGTTTGGTCAGCCCCAGCATTTT
TRBV29-1	NA	TRBJ2-1	TRBD1	CSVVRDRGEQFF	TGCAGCGTTGTACGGGACAGGGGTGAGCAGTTCTTC
TRBV28	NA	TRBJ1-2	NA	CASSHRDVNAYGYTF	TGTGCCAGCAGTCACCGGGACGTTAACGCTTATGGCTACACCTTC
TRBV7-2	NA	TRBJ1-2	TRBD1	CASSLKGTGRYGYTF	TGTGCCAGCAGCTTAAAAGGGACAGGGCGCTATGGCTACACCTTC
TRBV5-8	NA	TRBJ1-2	NA	CASSFKPNYGYTF	TGTGCCAGCAGCTTTAAGCCTAACTATGGCTACACCTTC
TRBV5-5	NA	TRBJ1-2	TRBD1	CASSLNRGNYGYTF	TGTGCCAGCAGCTTAAACAGGGGGAACTATGGCTACACCTTC
TRBV5-1	NA	TRBJ1-1	NA	CASSLADSLDEAFF	TGCGCCAGCAGCTTGGCGGACAGCTTAGATGAAGCTTTCTTT
TRBV10-3	NA	TRBJ1-1	NA	CAISESNRGNTEAFF	TGTGCCATCAGTGAGTCGAACCGGGGCAACACTGAAGCTTTCTTT
TRBV29-1	NA	TRBJ2-1	TRBD2	CSVASPVAGGPNNEQFF	TGCAGCGTTGCTAGCCCCGTAGCGGGGGGGCCCAACAATGAGCAGTTCTTC
TRBV27	NA	TRBJ2-1	NA	CASSLFGDQFF	TGTGCCAGCAGTTTATTCGGGGATCAGTTCTTC
TRBV25-1	NA	TRBJ1-6	NA	CASGGDFNSPLHF	TGTGCCAGCGGCGGGGACTTTAATTCACCCCTCCACTTT
TRBV7-8	NA	TRBJ2-7	NA	CASSLVDLYEQYF	TGTGCCAGCAGCTTAGTGGACCTCTACGAGCAGTACTTC
TRBV7-9	NA	TRBJ1-1	NA	CASSLFNTEAFF	TGTGCCAGCAGCTTATTTAACACTGAAGCTTTCTTT
TRBV10-3	few	TRBJ1-2	NA	CAISESRMTLNYGYTF	TGTGCCATCAGTGAGTCGCGCATGACACTTAACTATGGCTACACCTTC
TRBV5-8	once	TRBJ1-1	NA	CASSSEGGNTEAFF	TGTGCCAGCAGCTCAGAGGGGGGAAACACTGAAGCTTTCTTT
TRBV7-3	NA	TRBJ2-3	TRBD1	CASSSTGGAADTQYF	TGTGCCAGCAGCTCTACAGGGGGCGCGGCAGATACGCAGTATTTT
TRBV4-1	NA	TRBJ1-1	NA	CASSPAPGNTEAFF	TGCGCCAGCAGCCCAGCACCGGGGAACACTGAAGCTTTCTTT
TRBV10-3	NA	TRBJ1-1	NA	CAISEGGGWNTEAFF	TGTGCCATCAGTGAAGGCGGGGGATGGAACACTGAAGCTTTCTTT
TRBV6-5	NA	TRBJ1-6	TRBD1	CASSSGTGDSPLHF	TGTGCCAGCAGTTCAGGGACAGGGGATTCACCCCTCCACTTT
TRBV6-2/TRBV6-3	NA	TRBJ1-5	NA	CASSKVSGGGNQPQHF	TGTGCCAGCAGTAAGGTTTCTGGAGGGGGGAATCAGCCCCAGCATTTT
TRBV27	NA	TRBJ1-2	NA	CASSLYQGWGYTF	TGTGCCAGCAGTTTATATCAGGGGTGGGGCTACACCTTC
TRBV24-1	NA	TRBJ2-2	NA	CATSTRNTGELFF	TGTGCCACCAGTACACGAAACACCGGGGAGCTGTTTTTT
TRBV18	NA	TRBJ1-1	NA	CASSVTTEAFF	TGTGCCAGCTCCGTAACTACTGAAGCTTTCTTT
TRBV6-5	once	TRBJ1-1	NA	CASSSELGGGGTEAFF	TGTGCCAGCAGTTCCGAATTAGGAGGGGGGGGCACTGAAGCTTTCTTT
TRBV9	NA	TRBJ2-2	NA	CASSATDNTGELFF	TGTGCCAGCAGTGCGACAGACAACACCGGGGAGCTGTTTTTT
TRBV13	NA	TRBJ1-3	NA	CASSSRSGGISGNTIYF	TGTGCCAGCAGCTCCCGTTCCGGGGGGATCTCTGGAAACACCATATATTTT
TRBV19	NA	TRBJ2-2	NA	CASSETGELFF	TGTGCCAGTAGTGAGACCGGGGAGCTGTTTTTT
TRBV5-5	NA	TRBJ2-5	TRBD2	CATAGLAGGIQETQYF	TGTGCCACCGCGGGACTAGCGGGGGGGATCCAAGAGACCCAGTACTTC
TRBV10-3	NA	TRBJ2-3	NA	CAISESTSTDTQYF	TGTGCCATCAGTGAGTCTACTAGCACAGATACGCAGTATTTT
TRBV30	NA	TRBJ1-5	NA	CAWSVHSLQPQHF	TGTGCCTGGAGTGTACACAGCTTACAGCCCCAGCATTTT